One sample yielded the 18 T cell receptor beta chains listed below, sequenced in a study of T cell changes during pregnancy in multiple sclerosis. TCRdb's table, derived via immunoSEQ multiplex PCR, lists solely in-frame clones and lacks some. The sample lists around 72,000 clones, 91% seen once, with under 0.9% in the top ten. The sample consisted of peripheral blood, taken in the third trimester of pregnancy. The origin of the receptors is a female donor in good health, enrolled as a control in a pregnancy study.

This chain uses TRBV18 with TRBJ2-5, with a tentative D call TRBD2 (5 bases). The V gene's germline CDR1 is KGHSH and CDR2 LQKENI. This CDR3 is 15 amino acids long. Trimming took 6 bases from V and 5 from J, leaving 19 bases between them. In DNA, the CDR3 is TGTGCCAGCTCCGTGCGGGCTGGGTCTGCGGAGACCCAGTACTTC. Amino acids: CASSVRAGSAETQYF.

The chain employs TRBV7-7 and TRBJ2-2; TRBD1 matches 8 bases. Germline V gives CDR1 SSHAT, CDR2 FNYEAQ (reference sequence). The V and J ends lost 1 base and 2 bases, in that order; junction bases with no gene match: 6. The CDR3 is made up of 17 amino acids. CDR3 sequence: CASSLVGGQGNTGELFF. CDR3 nucleotide sequence: TGTGCCAGCAGCTTAGTAGGAGGACAGGGCAACACCGGGGAGCTGTTTTTT.

The chain is built from TRBV28 and TRBJ2-5, with 8 bases lining up with TRBD1. CDR3 length: 14 amino acids. Looked up from germline, CDR1 is MDHEN and CDR2 is SYDVKM. The junction had 7 bases not matched to a gene; V was cut back by 5 bases and J by 5 bases. CDR3 bases: TGTGCCAGCAGTCCCGACAGGGGTTTGGAGACCCAGTACTTC. It translates to CASSPDRGLETQYF.

The V and J genes are TRBV6-5 and TRBJ1-1; TRBD1 might be the D (5 bases). V dropped 0 bases and J dropped 3 bases, with 11 bases sitting between them. This CDR3 contains 15 residues. Germline lookup yields CDR1 MNHEY and CDR2 SVGAGI. Written as DNA, the CDR3 is TGTGCCAGCAGTTACTCGCAGGGCCCTTACACTGAAGCTTTCTTT. Its translation is CASSYSQGPYTEAFF.

The chain links TRBV6-5 to TRBJ1-2; D might be TRBD1 (5 bases). CDR3 length: 14 amino acids. Germline-derived CDR1 and CDR2 are MNHEY and SVGAGI. Trimming pared 6 bases from V and 2 bases from J, leaving 13 bases between. In DNA form, the CDR3 reads TGTGCCAGCAGGTACGGCGGGGACAACTATGGCTACACCTTC. It translates to CASRYGGDNYGYTF.

V usage is TRBV19 and J usage is TRBJ1-5; the D gene is possibly TRBD1 (6 bases). V lost 6 bases to trimming and J lost 4 bases, with 16 bases between them. This CDR3 has 15 residues. Looked up from germline, CDR1 is LNHDA and CDR2 is SQIVND (reference sequence). The CDR3 DNA sequence: TGTGCCAGTAGCCTATCTGGACAGTCGAATCAGCCCCAGCATTTT. This translates into CASSLSGQSNQPQHF. The whole variable domain, filled in from reference TRBV19 and TRBJ1-5, reads DGGITQSPKYLFRKEGQNVTLSCEQNLNHDAMYWYRQDPGQGLRLIYYSQIVNDFQKGDIAEGYSVSREKKESFPLTVTSAQKNPTAFYLCASSLSGQSNQPQHFGDGTRLSIL.

The chain combines TRBV25-1 with TRBJ2-7; 10 bases agree with TRBD2. The CDR3 runs 14 residues. Looked up from germline, CDR1 is MGHDK and CDR2 is SYGVNS. Germline trimming cut 7 bases from V and 2 bases from J; bases unmatched to any gene: 5. The CDR3 spells CASKAGGPPYEQYF. Here the CDR3 DNA reads TGTGCCAGCAAAGCGGGAGGGCCTCCCTACGAGCAGTACTTC.

The rearrangement joins TRBV19 to TRBJ1-1, with D perhaps matching TRBD1 (6 bases). This CDR3 comprises 15 residues. Germline V lookup: CDR1 LNHDA, CDR2 SQIVND (reference sequence). The V end was cut by 3 bases, the J end by 0 bases, with 11 bases between. CDR3 nucleotide sequence: TGTGCCAGTAGTATCTCGGACAGAATGAACACTGAAGCTTTCTTT. It specifies CASSISDRMNTEAFF. The variable domain in full, completed from reference TRBV19 and TRBJ1-1, reads DGGITQSPKYLFRKEGQNVTLSCEQNLNHDAMYWYRQDPGQGLRLIYYSQIVNDFQKGDIAEGYSVSREKKESFPLTVTSAQKNPTAFYLCASSISDRMNTEAFFGQGTRLTVV.

In DNA form, the CDR3 reads TGTGCCAGCAGCTTACGGCGGAGAAGCGGGAGCTACGAGCAGTACTTC. Translating gives CASSLRRRSGSYEQYF. This chain links TRBV7-9 with TRBJ2-7; the match to TRBD2 covers 8 bases. The CDR3 length is 16 residues. Germline V gene data show CDR1 as SEHNR and CDR2 as FQNEAQ (reference sequence). The trim removed 2 bases at V and 3 bases at J, leaving 9 bases unmatched.

The chain carries TRBV10-2 and TRBJ2-5, with D possibly being TRBD2 (5 bases). The V end lost 9 bases, the J end lost 0 bases, and 20 bases lay between the germline ends. The CDR3 sequence is 16 residues long. The germline V gene has CDR1 WSHSY and CDR2 SAAADI. The CDR3 sequence: CARERRFFLYQETQYF. The CDR3 coding sequence is TGCGCCAGGGAGCGGCGGTTTTTCCTGTACCAAGAGACCCAGTACTTC.

This clone appeared a few times. The CDR3 DNA sequence: TGTGCCAGCAGCTTAGGTTGGGGAGGGAAGACTGAAGCTTTCTTT. Its protein is CASSLGWGGKTEAFF. The J gene is TRBJ1-1, the V gene TRBV5-4; D is unresolved. Trimming took off 2 bases at V and 5 bases at J, with 16 bases between the two ends. CDR3 length: 15 amino acids. The germline V gene encodes CDR1 SGHNT and CDR2 YYREEE (reference sequence).

The V and J genes are TRBV9 and TRBJ2-5, with D possibly being TRBD1 (6 bases). Trimming pared 0 bases from V and 2 bases from J, leaving 17 bases between. The CDR3 spans 17 residues. From germline, CDR1 is SGDLS and CDR2 YYNGEE. The CDR3 protein is CASSVDVGAGTQETQYF. CDR3 DNA: TGTGCCAGCAGCGTAGATGTTGGGGCCGGGACACAAGAGACCCAGTACTTC.

The chain combines TRBV6-5 with TRBJ1-2; 7 nucleotides match TRBD1. The CDR3 runs 14 residues. Germline V gene sequence: CDR1 MNHEY, CDR2 SVGAGI. With 7 bases clipped from V and 4 bases from J, the junction kept 9 bases outside the gene matches. The CDR3 DNA follows: TGTGCCAGCACCGAAAGGGCAGGGGGCTATGGCTACACCTTC. Translation: CASTERAGGYGYTF.

V gene TRBV18 combines with J gene TRBJ1-2; TRBD1 matches at 7 bases. Germline values: CDR1 KGHSH, CDR2 LQKENI. The CDR3 loop spans 14 amino acids. V lost 2 bases, J lost 8 bases, and 8 bases stayed unmatched. CDR3 sequence reads: CASSPATGKGGYTF. CDR3 DNA sequence: TGTGCCAGCTCACCAGCGACAGGGAAGGGAGGCTACACCTTC.

This chain connects TRBV5-8 to TRBJ2-4; D possibly corresponds to TRBD2 (6 bases). The CDR3 sequence is 14 residues long. Germline V CDR1 and CDR2: SGHTS, YDEGEE. The V and J ends lost 5 bases and 9 bases respectively, with 18 bases between them. The CDR3 sequence is CASRPGTARGIQYF. The CDR3 DNA reads as TGTGCCAGCAGACCAGGGACTGCGCGGGGCATTCAGTACTTC. Using reference TRBV5-8 and TRBJ2-4 for the parts outside the CDR3, the full variable domain is EAGVTQSPTHLIKTRGQQATLRCSPISGHTSVYWYQQALGLGLQFLLWYDEGEERNRGNFPPRFSGRQFPNYSSELNVNALELEDSALYLCASRPGTARGIQYFGAGTRLSVL.

The chain joins TRBV5-6 to TRBJ1-1; TRBD1 agrees at 9 bases. Germline V gives CDR1 SGHDT, CDR2 YYEEEE. After removal of 4 bases from V and 5 bases from J, the junction contained 6 bases not matched to a gene. This CDR3 region has 14 residues. The DNA for the CDR3 is TGTGCCAGCAGCCCAGACAGGGGGAGAACTGAAGCTTTCTTT. As protein: CASSPDRGRTEAFF.

V usage is TRBV5-1 and J usage is TRBJ2-5; 7 positions match TRBD1. V lost 2 bases, J lost 1 base, and 8 bases stayed unmatched. This CDR3 region has 16 residues. Germline assignment: CDR1 SGHRS and CDR2 YFSETQ. This chain's CDR3 is CASSFYPGTAQETQYF. The CDR3 coding sequence is TGCGCCAGCAGCTTTTACCCCGGGACAGCCCAAGAGACCCAGTACTTC.

The chain couples TRBV7-2 to TRBJ2-7; D unresolved. The germline V and J ends were trimmed by 2 bases and 6 bases, with 5 bases remaining between them. Germline V gene data show CDR1 as SGHTA and CDR2 as FQGNSA. This CDR3 has 11 amino acids. As DNA, the CDR3 is TGTGCCAGCAGCTTAACGGTCGAGCAGTACTTC. Translating gives CASSLTVEQYF. The whole variable domain, remainder taken from reference TRBV7-2 and TRBJ2-7, is GAGVSQSPSNKVTEKGKDVELRCDPISGHTALYWYRQSLGQGLEFLIYFQGNSAPDKSGLPSDRFSAERTGGSVSTLTIQRTQQEDSAVYLCASSLTVEQYFGPGTRLTVT.